This T cell receptor beta chain was obtained from a study of CD8+ T cells in alopecia areata. Background on the study: Treated patients received oral tofacitinib, 5 to 10 mg twice daily. Notes on the study in general: TCR sharing across patients was less clear than in mice, possibly HLA-related.

Treatment: oral pan-JAK inhibitor, 5-10 mg twice daily. It was from alopecia areata patients that lesional scalp punch biopsies and peripheral blood were collected. With 0 bases removed from V and 7 bases from J, the gap between germline ends came to 8 bases. The CDR3 contains 13 residues. CDR1 and CDR2 from the germline V gene are SGHRS and YFSETQ. RNA extraction was followed by reverse transcription into cDNA, which acted as the sequencing template. TCRdb's copy holds only in-frame clones and misses some; the assay was immunoSEQ multiplex PCR. The sample carries 95,000 to 110,000 clones, around 84% recorded once. As regards this clone: Antigen unknown.

V usage is TRBV5-1 and J usage is TRBJ2-1; no definite D call. The sequence came from a human donor with alopecia areata. The sequencing here drew on CD8+ T cells sorted from blood, taken between weeks 30 and 35, from a patient treated with tofacitinib. For the CDR3, the DNA is TGCGCCAGCAGCTTGGTAGGTGCGAATGAGCAGTTCTTC. Residues: CASSLVGANEQFF.